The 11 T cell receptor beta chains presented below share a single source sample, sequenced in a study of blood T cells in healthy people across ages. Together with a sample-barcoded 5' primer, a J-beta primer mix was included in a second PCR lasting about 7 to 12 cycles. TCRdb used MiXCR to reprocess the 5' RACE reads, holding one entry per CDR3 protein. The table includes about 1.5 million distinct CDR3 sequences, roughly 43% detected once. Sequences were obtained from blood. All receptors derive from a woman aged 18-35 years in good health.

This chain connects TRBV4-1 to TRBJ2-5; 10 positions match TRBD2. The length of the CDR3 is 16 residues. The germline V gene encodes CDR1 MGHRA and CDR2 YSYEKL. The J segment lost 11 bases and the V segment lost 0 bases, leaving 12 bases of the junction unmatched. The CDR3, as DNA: TGCGCCAGCAGCCAAGATAGGACTAGCGGTTACAATGAGCAGTACTTC. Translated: CASSQDRTSGYNEQYF.

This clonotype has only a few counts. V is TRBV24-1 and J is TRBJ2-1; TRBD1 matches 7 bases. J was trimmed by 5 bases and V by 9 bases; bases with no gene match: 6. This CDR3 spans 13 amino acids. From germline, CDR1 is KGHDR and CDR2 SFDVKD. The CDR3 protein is CATRDRRNNEQFF. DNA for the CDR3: TGTGCCACCCGGGACAGAAGGAACAATGAGCAGTTCTTC.

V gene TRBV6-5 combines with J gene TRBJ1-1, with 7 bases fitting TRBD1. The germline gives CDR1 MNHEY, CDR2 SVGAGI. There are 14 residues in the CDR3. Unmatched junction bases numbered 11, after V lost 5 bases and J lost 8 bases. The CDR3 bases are TGTGCCAGCAGTCTACGGACAGGATCTATGGAAGCTTTCTTT. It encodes CASSLRTGSMEAFF.

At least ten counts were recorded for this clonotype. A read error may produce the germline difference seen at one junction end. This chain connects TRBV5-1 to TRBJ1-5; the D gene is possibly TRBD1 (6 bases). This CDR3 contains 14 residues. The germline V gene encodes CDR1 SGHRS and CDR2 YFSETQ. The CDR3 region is CASSLDGGGQPQHF. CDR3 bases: TGTGCCAGCAGCTTAGATGGAGGGGGGCAGCCCCAGCATTTT.

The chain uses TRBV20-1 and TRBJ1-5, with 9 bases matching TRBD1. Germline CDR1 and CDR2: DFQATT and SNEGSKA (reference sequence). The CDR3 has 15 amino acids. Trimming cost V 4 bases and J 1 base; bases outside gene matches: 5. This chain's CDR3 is CSAIKTGGSNQPQHF. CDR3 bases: TGCAGTGCTATCAAGACAGGGGGAAGCAATCAGCCCCAGCATTTT.

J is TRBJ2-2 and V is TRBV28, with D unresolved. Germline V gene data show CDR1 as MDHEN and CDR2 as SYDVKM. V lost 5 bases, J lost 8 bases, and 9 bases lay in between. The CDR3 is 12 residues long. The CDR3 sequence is CASSPYGGELFF. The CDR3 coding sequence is TGTGCCAGCAGTCCATACGGTGGGGAGCTGTTTTTT.

The chain's CDR3 is CATRRGPRNDEQFF. Written as DNA, the CDR3 is TGTGCCACCAGACGGGGACCACGGAACGATGAGCAGTTCTTC. The gene calls are TRBV15 and TRBJ2-1; D might be TRBD1 or TRBD2, each matching 5 bases. V shed 6 bases and J shed 8 bases, with 17 bases lying between them. The CDR3 extends over 14 amino acids. Germline V gene lookup returns CDR1 LNHNV and CDR2 YYDKDF (reference sequence).

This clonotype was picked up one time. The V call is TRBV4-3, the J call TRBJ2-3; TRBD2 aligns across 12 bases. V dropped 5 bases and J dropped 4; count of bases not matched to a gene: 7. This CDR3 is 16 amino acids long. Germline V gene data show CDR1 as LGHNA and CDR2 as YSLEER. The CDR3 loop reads CASSKRLAGVSDTQYF. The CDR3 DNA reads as TGCGCCAGCAGCAAAAGACTAGCGGGAGTCTCAGATACGCAGTATTTT.

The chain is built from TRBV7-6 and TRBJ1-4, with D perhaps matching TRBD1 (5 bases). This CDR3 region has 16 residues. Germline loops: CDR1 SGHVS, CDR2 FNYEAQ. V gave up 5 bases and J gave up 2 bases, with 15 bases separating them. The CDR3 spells CASSRSREQTNEKLFF. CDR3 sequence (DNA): TGTGCCAGCAGCAGGAGCAGGGAGCAGACTAATGAAAAACTGTTTTTT.

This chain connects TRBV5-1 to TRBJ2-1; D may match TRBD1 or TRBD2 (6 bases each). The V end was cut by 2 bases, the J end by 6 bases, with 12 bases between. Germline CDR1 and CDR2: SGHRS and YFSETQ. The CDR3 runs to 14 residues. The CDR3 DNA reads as TGCGCCAGCAGCTTTCGGGGGCCTTCCAATGAGCAGTTCTTC. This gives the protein CASSFRGPSNEQFF.

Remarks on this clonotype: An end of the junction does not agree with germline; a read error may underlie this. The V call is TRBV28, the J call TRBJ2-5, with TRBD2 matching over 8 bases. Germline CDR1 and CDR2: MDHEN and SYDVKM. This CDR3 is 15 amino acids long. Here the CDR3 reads CASSFSGSGEETQYF. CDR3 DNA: TGTGCCAGCAGTTTCAGCGGGAGCGGGGAAGAGACTCAGTACTTC.